This entry describes one TCR beta chain. This clonotype was detected ten times or more. Its antigen is not yet known. No qualities accompany the bases; no much larger clone lies one base away. According to the study, the label for this sample's treatment or condition signals: allogeneic hematopoietic cell transplantation with graft depleted of TCRalphabeta T cells and CD19 B cells. The children who served as transplant recipients had been given grafts of TCRalphabeta/CD19-depleted allogeneic hematopoietic cells. The data were taken from a study of T-cell reconstitution after alpha-beta-depleted transplantation in children listed by TCRdb under 2016. Notes on the research overall: Using TCR repertoire profiling, the study followed T-cell immune reconstitution in a quantitative way in children after TCRalphabeta/CD19-depleted allogeneic hematopoietic cell transplantation. Overall study results and their limits: Hyperexpanded clone frequencies declined over subsequent months; after one year, T-cell counts and TCRbeta diversity were mostly attributed to newly produced T cells. In some patients, the high TCRbeta diversity seen at day 60 was put down to recipient T cells and intrathymic progenitors that had survived conditioning. The apparently early recovery of alphabetaT-cell counts about two months after transplant reportedly depended on only several hundred rapidly expanded clones that came from non-depleted graft cells.

Preparation of the library involved PCR. These reads were obtained on an Illumina HiSeq 2500. TCR library preparation used molecular barcoding, with unique molecular identifiers applied to normalize quantification of the TCRbeta repertoire. In TCRdb, the public reads were trimmed at Q25 with fastp and aligned with MiXCR, with productive beta chains retained. Entries that share a CDR3 protein sequence are merged under the most common genes and DNA. Here the sample has about 300,000 distinct CDR3 sequences; over 9.5% occur a single time. The ten largest clones represent 7% to 9.5% of the sample. V loses 4 bases, J loses 2 bases, and the germline ends lie 9 bases apart. The CDR3 contains 13 residues, cysteine and phenylalanine counted. Solely the CDR3 DNA is kept, with 39 bases framed from the first base. CDR1 SGHVS and CDR2 FQNEAQ are derived from the germline V gene.

The chain joins TRBV7-8 to TRBJ2-7, and perhaps TRBD1 as D gene, on 7 matching bases. This clonotype was obtained from a boy younger than two with acute myeloid leukemia, due to receive a stem cell transplant. The starting material was PBMCs, obtained before TCRalphabeta/CD19-depleted stem cell transplant. The CDR3 region reads CASSSRGAYEQYF. In nucleotides, the sequence is TGTGCCAGCAGCTCCAGGGGGGCCTACGAGCAGTACTTC.